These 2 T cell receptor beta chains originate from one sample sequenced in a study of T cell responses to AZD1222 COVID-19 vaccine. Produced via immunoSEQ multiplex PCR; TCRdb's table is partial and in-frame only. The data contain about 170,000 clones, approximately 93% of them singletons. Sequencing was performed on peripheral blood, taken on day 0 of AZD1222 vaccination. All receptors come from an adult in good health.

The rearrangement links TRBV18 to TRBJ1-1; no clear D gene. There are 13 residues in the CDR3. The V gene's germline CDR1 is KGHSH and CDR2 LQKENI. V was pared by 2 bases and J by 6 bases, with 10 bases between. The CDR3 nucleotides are TGTGCCAGCTCACCATGGCCACCCTCTGAAGCTTTCTTT. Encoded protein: CASSPWPPSEAFF.

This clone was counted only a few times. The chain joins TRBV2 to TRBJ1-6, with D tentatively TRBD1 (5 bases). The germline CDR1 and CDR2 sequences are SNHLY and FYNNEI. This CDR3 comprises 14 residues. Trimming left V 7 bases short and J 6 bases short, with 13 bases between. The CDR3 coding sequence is TGTGCCAGCAATACAATAGGGGTTAATTCACCCCTCCACTTT. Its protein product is CASNTIGVNSPLHF.